This entry lists 27 T cell receptor beta chains sequenced from one sample in a study of human T cells and chemical hapten exposure. TCRdb used MiXCR to reprocess the RACE reads, holding one entry per CDR3 protein. The sample contains roughly 180,000 distinct CDR3 sequences, more than 14% of which appear only once. Documented time point: patch test 1, 2 weeks after DPC sensitization. Treatment here: therapeutic diphenylcyclopropenone sensitization with weekly scalp DPC. Specimen: whole blood, collected in connection with sensitization to the hapten diphenylcyclopropenone (DPC). The source is a woman aged 25 to 39 with alopecia areata. Some clones in this sample may be carry-over from other donors' samples.

This clonotype has just a few counts. The chain joins TRBV2 to TRBJ1-3; 8 positions match TRBD1. Trimming removed 6 bases from V and 4 bases from J; junction bases left unmatched: 8. This CDR3 is built from 15 residues. CDR1 SNHLY and CDR2 FYNNEI come from the germline V gene. The CDR3, as DNA: TGTGCCAGCAGCGAGGGACAGGTGGAGGGAAACACCATATATTTT. This gives the protein CASSEGQVEGNTIYF.

This clonotype was observed a handful of times. In nucleotides, the CDR3 is TGTGCCAGCAGTTGGCAGGCCGCCACCGGGGAGCTGTTTTTT. Amino acids: CASSWQAATGELFF. V is TRBV27 and J is TRBJ2-2; D gene uncertain. The CDR3 is 14 residues long. Germline V lookup: CDR1 MNHEY, CDR2 SMNVEV (reference sequence). The ends were cut back, 4 bases at V and 4 bases at J, with 10 bases in the middle.

This clonotype came up many times. This chain links TRBV6-2 or TRBV6-3 with TRBJ2-2, with TRBD2 identical over 7 bases. The CDR3 runs to 17 residues. Germline CDR1 MNHEY, CDR2 SVGEGT. J was trimmed by 0 bases and V by 6 bases; bases with no gene match: 10. CDR3 nucleotides: TGTGCCAGCAGCGATTTACTAGCGTTCGCGAACACCGGGGAGCTGTTTTTT. Its translation: CASSDLLAFANTGELFF.

The V and J genes are TRBV5-1 and TRBJ1-3; no clear D. The CDR3 is made up of 15 amino acids. In germline, CDR1 is SGHRS, CDR2 YFSETQ. Trimming pared 0 bases from V and 0 bases from J, leaving 7 bases between. CDR3 DNA sequence: TGCGCCAGCAGCTTGGAATTGAGCTCTGGAAACACCATATATTTT. Its protein is CASSLELSSGNTIYF.

This clonotype was seen more than once but under ten times. The chain links TRBV6-2 or TRBV6-3 to TRBJ1-5; D not certain. V lost 5 bases to trimming and J lost 3 bases, with 8 bases between them. This CDR3 has 13 amino acids. Germline lookup yields CDR1 MNHEY and CDR2 SVGEGT. The CDR3 spells CASSEIVNQPQHF. In DNA, the CDR3 is TGTGCCAGCAGTGAGATAGTCAATCAGCCCCAGCATTTT.

This chain connects TRBV4-3 to TRBJ1-1; D is possibly TRBD1 (6 bases). V lost 4 bases to trimming and J lost 4 bases, with 16 bases between them. Germline V lookup: CDR1 LGHNA, CDR2 YSLEER. CDR3 length equals 15 residues. The CDR3 region has the DNA TGCGCCAGCAGCCCAGGAAGTGCAGGGGTCACTGAAGCTTTCTTT. Its protein is CASSPGSAGVTEAFF.

This clonotype was counted a few times. The J gene is TRBJ1-5, the V gene TRBV4-2, with a possible D match to TRBD1 (5 bases). The CDR3 covers 15 residues. Trimming removed 4 bases from V and 4 bases from J, with 14 bases in between. CDR1 and CDR2 from the germline V gene are LGHNA and YNFKEQ. The CDR3, as DNA: TGTGCCAGCAGCCCCCAGCCCCAGGGAAATCAGCCCCAGCATTTT. Protein: CASSPQPQGNQPQHF.

This clonotype occurred a few times. V usage is TRBV7-2 and J usage is TRBJ2-2; no definite D call. Trimming removed 0 bases from V and 5 bases from J, with 7 bases in between. The CDR3 loop spans 14 amino acids. Germline CDR1 SGHTA, CDR2 FQGNSA. The CDR3 protein is CASSLARTTGELFF. The CDR3 DNA sequence: TGTGCCAGCAGCTTAGCAAGAACAACCGGGGAGCTGTTTTTT.

The chain uses TRBV2 and TRBJ2-5, with D possibly TRBD2 on 6 matching bases. Germline V CDR1 and CDR2: SNHLY, FYNNEI. V shed 3 bases and J shed 4 bases, with 12 bases lying between them. The CDR3 is 14 residues long. CDR3 sequence reads: CASSEVRRVETQYF. In DNA form, the CDR3 reads TGTGCCAGCAGTGAGGTTCGGAGGGTAGAGACCCAGTACTTC.

This clonotype was observed a few times. The chain couples TRBV21-1 to TRBJ1-6; TRBD1 was called by the table and not checked on the DNA. TRBV21-1 is a known pseudogene. CDR3 length equals 15 residues. CDR3 in amino acids: CASSKEGQVNSPLHF. The CDR3 coding sequence is TGTGCCAGCAGCAAAGAGGGACAAGTCAATTCACCCCTCCACTTT.

This clonotype was counted a single time. This chain links TRBV9 with TRBJ2-7; 14 nucleotides agree with TRBD2. This CDR3 has 16 amino acids. J was trimmed by 4 bases and V by 4 bases; bases with no gene match: 7. The germline V gene has CDR1 SGDLS and CDR2 YYNGEE. The CDR3 spells CASSKAGTSGRYEQYF. In DNA, the CDR3 is TGTGCCAGCAGCAAAGCCGGGACTAGCGGGAGATACGAGCAGTACTTC.

This clonotype was recorded many times. This chain links TRBV11-1 with TRBJ1-1; no reliable D call. The germline CDR1 and CDR2 sequences are SGHAT and FQDESV (reference sequence). V dropped 1 base and J dropped 5 bases, with 8 bases sitting between them. The CDR3 spans 13 residues. The CDR3 loop is CASSLEGRTEAFF. The CDR3, as DNA: TGTGCCAGCAGCTTAGAAGGGAGAACTGAAGCTTTCTTT.

CDR3 sequence: CASSVDTMNTEAFF. Here the CDR3 DNA reads TGTGCCAGCAGCGTAGACACCATGAACACTGAAGCTTTCTTT. The J gene is TRBJ1-1, the V gene TRBV9; no firm D call. This CDR3 has 14 residues. Trimming removed 0 bases at V and 0 bases at J, with 6 bases between. Germline V gene sequence: CDR1 SGDLS, CDR2 YYNGEE.

V usage is TRBV6-5 and J usage is TRBJ1-2, with D possibly being TRBD1 (6 bases). From germline, CDR1 is MNHEY and CDR2 SVGAGI. The CDR3 sequence is 16 residues long. V lost 0 bases, J lost 4 bases, and 15 bases lay in between. The CDR3 DNA follows: TGTGCCAGCAGTTACTCGGTCACAGGGTTGGGCTATGGCTACACCTTC. It yields the protein CASSYSVTGLGYGYTF.

There are a few counts of this clonotype. The chain combines TRBV11-3 with TRBJ1-1; D uncertain. CDR3 size: 15 residues. Per the germline V gene, CDR1 is SGHNT and CDR2 is YENEEA. Trimming removed 1 base at V and 3 bases at J, with 12 bases between. Here the CDR3 reads CASSLVGRSDTEAFF. The CDR3 DNA sequence: TGTGCCAGCAGCTTAGTGGGCAGGTCCGACACTGAAGCTTTCTTT.

This clonotype was observed a few times. This rearrangement joins TRBV6-6 to TRBJ1-5, with a weak D call TRBD1 (6 bases). Trimming took 5 bases from V and 0 from J, leaving 11 bases between them. CDR3 length: 15 residues. The germline V gene has CDR1 MNHNY and CDR2 SVGAGI (reference sequence). CDR3 residues: CASSRGQISNQPQHF. The CDR3 nucleotides read TGTGCCAGCAGTCGCGGACAGATTAGCAATCAGCCCCAGCATTTT.

V usage is TRBV5-6 and J usage is TRBJ2-5; 8 nucleotides agree with TRBD1. With V trimmed by 5 bases and J by 3 bases, 9 bases remained unmatched. The germline gives CDR1 SGHDT, CDR2 YYEEEE. CDR3 size: 15 residues. CDR3 DNA sequence: TGTGCCAGCAGTACCGCAGGGGGCCTGAAAGAGACCCAGTACTTC. This codes for CASSTAGGLKETQYF.

This clonotype was recorded many times. This chain joins TRBV29-1 and TRBJ2-7; TRBD1 matches 7 bases. Germline-derived CDR1 and CDR2 are SQVTM and ANQGSEA. The CDR3 has 13 amino acids. V was clipped by 7 bases and J by 6 bases; unmatched bases: 12. CDR3 DNA sequence: TGCAGCGCCGAGACGACAGGGTACGGCGAGCAGTACTTC. This sequence encodes CSAETTGYGEQYF.

In this sample, this clonotype turned up a few times. Without the conserved terminal phenylalanine or tryptophan, this CDR3 likely stems from a read error. CDR3 region: CASSSVGGEQYL. As DNA, the CDR3 is TGTGCCAGCAGTTCGGTCGGAGGCGAGCAGTACTTA. The V gene is TRBV6-5, the J gene TRBJ2-7, with D tentatively TRBD2 (5 bases). The CDR3 totals 12 residues. Trimming took off 4 bases at V and 6 bases at J, with 10 bases between the two ends. Germline V gene lookup returns CDR1 MNHEY and CDR2 SVGAGI.

The chain combines TRBV5-1 with TRBJ2-1, with 10 bases fitting TRBD1. This CDR3 spans 16 amino acids. CDR1 is SGHRS and CDR2 is YFSETQ in the germline V gene. Trimming at V came to 2 bases and at J to 2 bases, leaving 4 bases not matched to a gene. This CDR3 is CASSLPTGGPYNEQFF. CDR3 in DNA: TGCGCCAGCAGCTTACCGACAGGGGGCCCCTACAATGAGCAGTTCTTC.

This clonotype was recorded a few times. The chain employs TRBV18 and TRBJ2-1; D gene uncertain. The CDR3 contains 13 residues. Germline CDR1 KGHSH, CDR2 LQKENI. V shed 2 bases and J shed 8 bases, with 10 bases lying between them. In DNA, the CDR3 is TGTGCCAGCTCACCAGAAGCTTTCGATGAGCAGTTCTTC. Translating it yields CASSPEAFDEQFF.

CDR3 loop: CATSRDRRETQYF. The CDR3 region has the DNA TGTGCCACCAGCAGAGATCGGCGAGAGACCCAGTACTTC. The chain links TRBV15 to TRBJ2-5; D uncertain. The CDR3 spans 13 residues. The ends were cut back, 0 bases at V and 4 bases at J, with 6 bases in the middle. Germline V gene lookup returns CDR1 LNHNV and CDR2 YYDKDF (reference sequence).

The chain carries TRBV14 and TRBJ1-6; TRBD1 aligns across 9 bases. The CDR3 runs 15 residues. The junction had 5 bases not matched to a gene; V was cut back by 4 bases and J by 7 bases. The V gene's germline CDR1 is SGHDN and CDR2 FVKESK. CDR3 DNA sequence: TGTGCCAGCAGCCCCTGGACAGGGGACAATTCACCCCTCCACTTT. It translates to CASSPWTGDNSPLHF.

This clonotype was detected a few times. The chain recombines TRBV7-2 with TRBJ1-1, with a weak D call TRBD1 (6 bases). CDR3 length: 15 residues. Deletions cut 1 base from V and 2 bases from J, with 11 bases between. Germline assignment: CDR1 SGHTA and CDR2 FQGNSA. The CDR3 coding sequence is TGTGCCAGCAGCTTAGTGGCCAGGGGCAACACTGAAGCTTTCTTT. This codes for CASSLVARGNTEAFF.

The chain carries TRBV12-3 or TRBV12-4 and TRBJ2-2; D is uncertain. Trimming pared 3 bases from V and 1 base from J, leaving 9 bases between. This CDR3 has 15 residues. This chain's CDR3 is CASSLMVQNTGELFF. The CDR3, as DNA: TGTGCCAGCAGTTTGATGGTTCAGAACACCGGGGAGCTGTTTTTT.

The J gene is TRBJ2-3, the V gene TRBV5-4; D remains ambiguous. Germline V gives CDR1 SGHNT, CDR2 YYREEE (reference sequence). V was pared by 0 bases and J by 2 bases, with 10 bases between. The CDR3 contains 15 residues. This CDR3 reads CASSLGGLLTDTQYF. The CDR3 bases are TGTGCCAGCAGCTTGGGTGGATTACTCACAGATACGCAGTATTTT.

This chain links TRBV27 with TRBJ2-4, with 8 nucleotides matching TRBD2. The CDR3 runs 16 residues. The J segment lost 1 base and the V segment lost 4 bases, leaving 6 bases of the junction unmatched. Per germline, CDR1 MNHEY and CDR2 SMNVEV (reference sequence). The CDR3 protein is CASSSLAGSAKNIQYF. The CDR3 coding sequence is TGTGCCAGCAGTTCCTTAGCGGGATCTGCCAAAAACATTCAGTACTTC.